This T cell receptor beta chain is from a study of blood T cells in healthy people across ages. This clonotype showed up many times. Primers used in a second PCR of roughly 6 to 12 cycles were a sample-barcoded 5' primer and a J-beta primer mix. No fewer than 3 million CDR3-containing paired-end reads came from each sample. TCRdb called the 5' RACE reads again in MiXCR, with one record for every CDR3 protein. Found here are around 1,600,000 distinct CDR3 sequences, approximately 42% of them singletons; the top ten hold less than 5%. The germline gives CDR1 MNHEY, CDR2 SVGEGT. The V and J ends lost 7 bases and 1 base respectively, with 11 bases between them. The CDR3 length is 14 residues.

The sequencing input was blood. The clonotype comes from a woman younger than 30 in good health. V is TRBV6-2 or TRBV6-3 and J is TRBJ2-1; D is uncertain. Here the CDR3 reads CASTYLGSYNEQFF. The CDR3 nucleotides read TGTGCCAGCACCTACCTAGGTTCCTACAATGAGCAGTTCTTC.